The 29 T cell receptor beta chains below were found in one sample sequenced in a study of shared clonotypes between healthy human individuals. Method: immunoSEQ multiplex PCR; TCRdb's copy keeps in-frame clones and lacks some. Among about 2.5 million clones listed, 85% to 95% were seen once. Sequencing was performed on naive CD4+ T cells from PBMCs. The subset: CD45RA+ positively selected. These receptor sequences come from a young man in good health. Some clones in this sample may be carry-over from other donors' samples.

The CDR3 DNA reads as TGTGCCAGCACCAGAGAAGGGGATGAGCAGTTCTTC. Translating gives CASTREGDEQFF. This chain links TRBV6-6 with TRBJ2-1, with a possible D match to TRBD1 (5 bases). The V end lost 7 bases, the J end lost 8 bases, and 12 bases lay between the germline ends. CDR3 length equals 12 residues. Germline CDR1 MNHNY, CDR2 SVGAGI (reference sequence).

The CDR3 region has the DNA TGTGCCAGCAGTTTAAGCCTAGCGGGAGTCTACGAGCAGTACTTC. Translation: CASSLSLAGVYEQYF. This chain connects TRBV28 to TRBJ2-7; 10 nucleotides agree with TRBD2. Germline values: CDR1 MDHEN, CDR2 SYDVKM. Germline trimming cut 2 bases from V and 3 bases from J; bases unmatched to any gene: 4. The CDR3 runs to 15 residues. The whole variable domain, remainder taken from reference TRBV28 and TRBJ2-7, is DVKVTQSSRYLVKRTGEKVFLECVQDMDHENMFWYRQDPGLGLRLIYFSYDVKMKEKGDIPEGYSVSREKKERFSLILESASTNQTSMYLCASSLSLAGVYEQYFGPGTRLTVT.

This rearrangement joins TRBV28 to TRBJ1-2, with D uncertain. V gave up 3 bases and J gave up 6 bases, with 14 bases separating them. The CDR3 sequence is 14 residues long. CDR1 MDHEN and CDR2 SYDVKM come from the germline V gene. The CDR3 here is CASSFADGGDGYTF. The CDR3 coding sequence is TGTGCCAGCAGTTTCGCCGACGGTGGGGATGGCTACACCTTC.

The chain links TRBV5-1 to TRBJ2-1, with 9 positions matching TRBD2. The CDR3 length is 16 residues. The J segment lost 6 bases and the V segment lost 3 bases, leaving 10 bases of the junction unmatched. Germline values: CDR1 SGHRS, CDR2 YFSETQ. CDR3 nucleotides: TGCGCCAGCAGCTATTTAGCGGGAGTAACGGTCAATGAGCAGTTCTTC. Translation gives CASSYLAGVTVNEQFF.

This rearrangement joins TRBV29-1 to TRBJ2-1; 9 bases map to TRBD1. CDR1 and CDR2 from the germline V gene are SQVTM and ANQGSEA. The J segment lost 5 bases and the V segment lost 7 bases, leaving 6 bases of the junction unmatched. The CDR3 has 13 amino acids. The DNA of the CDR3 is TGCAGCGCACGGACAGGGGAGAACAATGAGCAGTTCTTC. Protein sequence: CSARTGENNEQFF.

The table lists this clone with a count of one. This sequence joins TRBV19 and TRBJ1-5; the D is unclear. V shed 3 bases and J shed 6 bases, with 15 bases lying between them. The CDR3 has 15 residues. CDR1 and CDR2 from the germline V gene are LNHDA and SQIVND (reference sequence). This CDR3 is CASSIIEGIGQPQHF. The CDR3 DNA sequence: TGTGCCAGTAGTATCATAGAAGGGATTGGTCAGCCCCAGCATTTT.

The chain has TRBV2 and TRBJ2-3; D is perhaps TRBD2 (5 bases). Trimming shortened V by 3 bases and J by 5 bases, and 12 bases separated the two germline ends. The CDR3 is 14 residues long. Germline CDR1 reads SNHLY; CDR2 reads FYNNEI. CDR3 region: CASSDPSRGDTQYF. The CDR3 coding sequence is TGTGCCAGCAGTGACCCTAGCAGAGGAGATACGCAGTATTTT.

V is TRBV9 and J is TRBJ2-1; D gene uncertain. CDR3 length: 14 amino acids. Germline V gene sequence: CDR1 SGDLS, CDR2 YYNGEE. V was shortened by 0 bases and J by 4 bases, with 8 bases between the two germline ends. The CDR3, as DNA: TGTGCCAGCAGCGTAGTTTCGACTTACAATGAGCAGTTCTTC. Translation gives CASSVVSTYNEQFF.

The chain carries TRBV5-1 and TRBJ1-4; the match to TRBD1 covers 7 bases. With V trimmed by 4 bases and J by 6 bases, 6 bases remained unmatched. Looked up from germline, CDR1 is SGHRS and CDR2 is YFSETQ. CDR3 length: 14 residues. CDR3 sequence (DNA): TGCGCCAGCAGCAAGGGGGCTTTGGATGAAAAACTGTTTTTT. Translation gives CASSKGALDEKLFF.

V is TRBV2 and J is TRBJ1-1; D call uncertain. The germline CDR1 and CDR2 sequences are SNHLY and FYNNEI. V lost 8 bases and J lost 11, with 21 bases in between. The length of the CDR3 is 13 residues. The CDR3 DNA sequence: TGTGCCAGCTTTGTGGACCTCGGCGTGGAGGCTTTCTTT. Translating gives CASFVDLGVEAFF.

This chain connects TRBV7-6 to TRBJ2-3, with D possibly matching TRBD1 (6 bases). The CDR3 has 15 residues. The germline gives CDR1 SGHVS, CDR2 FNYEAQ. Trimming shortened V by 5 bases and J by 1 base, and 13 bases separated the two germline ends. The DNA of the CDR3 is TGTGCCAGCAGCCTACAGGGAATCGGCACAGATACGCAGTATTTT. Translating it yields CASSLQGIGTDTQYF.

V gene TRBV7-3 combines with J gene TRBJ2-7, with 13 bases that match TRBD2. V lost 5 bases to trimming and J lost 5 bases; unmatched junction nucleotides: 9. The CDR3 has 16 residues. Germline V gene sequence: CDR1 SGHTA, CDR2 FQGTGA. The CDR3 sequence is CASSNPGLAGVDEQYF. CDR3 sequence (DNA): TGTGCCAGCAGCAACCCCGGACTAGCGGGAGTCGACGAGCAGTACTTC.

The CDR3 nucleotides read TGTGCCAGTAGTATCGGGAGCATACGCGAAGGCTATGGCTACACCTTC. Protein product: CASSIGSIREGYGYTF. The V call is TRBV19, the J call TRBJ1-2; D gene unclear. This CDR3 is 16 amino acids long. The V end lost 3 bases, the J end lost 4 bases, and 18 bases lay between the germline ends. Germline V gene lookup returns CDR1 LNHDA and CDR2 SQIVND (reference sequence).

The rearrangement uses TRBV6-1 and TRBJ1-1; D unresolved. The CDR3 loop spans 13 amino acids. Germline CDR1 MNHNS, CDR2 SASEGT. V lost 5 bases and J lost 1, with 8 bases in between. The CDR3 coding sequence is TGTGCCAGCAGTCCCTTTTGGAACACTGAAGCTTTCTTT. Encoded protein: CASSPFWNTEAFF.

The rearrangement joins TRBV7-2 to TRBJ2-2; TRBD2 aligns across 7 bases. The CDR3 spans 17 residues. The germline CDR1 and CDR2 sequences are SGHTA and FQGNSA. The V segment lost 7 bases and the J segment 5 bases; nucleotides outside the gene matches: 16. DNA for the CDR3: TGTGCCAGCACCCTTACCCGACTAGCAGAGGGAACCGGGGAGCTGTTTTTT. The encoded protein is CASTLTRLAEGTGELFF.

The chain has TRBV19 and TRBJ2-1; 9 nucleotides match TRBD1. CDR3 length equals 15 residues. Germline trimming cut 6 bases from V and 4 bases from J; bases unmatched to any gene: 7. Germline CDR1 reads LNHDA; CDR2 reads SQIVND (reference sequence). This CDR3 reads CASSSGQGPYNEQFF. CDR3 sequence (DNA): TGTGCCAGTAGCTCTGGACAGGGGCCTTACAATGAGCAGTTCTTC.

This chain uses TRBV28 with TRBJ2-4; D gene unclear. This CDR3 has 16 amino acids. V lost 5 bases to trimming and J lost 0 bases, with 14 bases between them. Germline V gene sequence: CDR1 MDHEN, CDR2 SYDVKM. CDR3 loop: CASSPVTAQAKNIQYF. CDR3 sequence (DNA): TGTGCCAGCAGTCCCGTTACGGCTCAAGCCAAAAACATTCAGTACTTC.

The rearrangement links TRBV4-1 to TRBJ2-7; 7 bases match TRBD1. Germline V gene data show CDR1 as MGHRA and CDR2 as YSYEKL. The CDR3 spans 15 residues. The trim removed 0 bases at V and 2 bases at J, leaving 4 bases unmatched. The CDR3 coding sequence is TGCGCCAGCAGCCAAGAACAGGGACAGACCTACGAGCAGTACTTC. This encodes CASSQEQGQTYEQYF.

This rearrangement joins TRBV19 to TRBJ2-2; possibly TRBD1 or TRBD2 for D (5 bases each). The CDR3 sequence is 17 residues long. Germline assignment: CDR1 LNHDA and CDR2 SQIVND (reference sequence). Trimming pared 3 bases from V and 1 base from J, leaving 15 bases between. CDR3 sequence: CASSIWGKAGNTGELFF. In nucleotides, the CDR3 is TGTGCCAGTAGTATCTGGGGGAAGGCGGGGAACACCGGGGAGCTGTTTTTT.

This chain uses TRBV7-2 with TRBJ2-3, with a possible D match to TRBD2 (5 bases). The CDR3 is 15 amino acids. Trimming removed 1 base from V and 6 bases from J, with 14 bases in between. Germline assignment: CDR1 SGHTA and CDR2 FQGNSA. The CDR3 DNA follows: TGTGCCAGCAGCTTAGACCCGGCCCGAGGGGATACGCAGTATTTT. It yields the protein CASSLDPARGDTQYF.

The chain combines TRBV6-1 with TRBJ2-7; 8 bases are shared with TRBD2. CDR1 MNHNS and CDR2 SASEGT come from the germline V gene. The CDR3 is made up of 12 amino acids. V lost 6 bases to trimming and J lost 7 bases; unmatched junction nucleotides: 5. The CDR3 sequence is CASRSGTSEQYF. In DNA, the CDR3 is TGTGCCAGCAGATCCGGGACTAGTGAGCAGTACTTC.

This clone was seen just once. The sample has other DNA sequences that encode this CDR3 too. The gene calls are TRBV9 and TRBJ1-2; tentatively, D is TRBD1 (5 bases). Germline-derived CDR1 and CDR2 are SGDLS and YYNGEE. This CDR3 has 13 amino acids. The germline V and J ends were trimmed by 2 bases and 2 bases, with 7 bases remaining between them. The CDR3 DNA reads as TGTGCCAGCAGCGTCCAGGGCAACTATGGCTACACCTTC. This encodes CASSVQGNYGYTF.

The chain combines TRBV18 with TRBJ1-4; unclear D gene. This CDR3 has 16 residues. V was cut by 1 base and J by 4 bases, with 13 bases left in between. Looked up from germline, CDR1 is KGHSH and CDR2 is LQKENI. CDR3 sequence reads: CASSPLEFSGNEKLFF. DNA for the CDR3: TGTGCCAGCTCACCACTAGAGTTTTCCGGTAATGAAAAACTGTTTTTT.

The V call is TRBV6-5, the J call TRBJ1-1; D might be TRBD1 (5 bases). The CDR3 spans 13 residues. V gave up 7 bases and J gave up 1 base, with 10 bases separating them. CDR1 is MNHEY, CDR2 SVGAGI, per germline. The CDR3 bases are TGTGCCAGCAAGGGGCTTACGAACACTGAAGCTTTCTTT. This encodes CASKGLTNTEAFF.

In the case of this clone: The sample has other DNA sequences that encode this CDR3 too. This sequence joins TRBV2 and TRBJ2-2; D may be TRBD2 (5 bases). Trimming removed 1 base at V and 1 base at J, with 7 bases between. CDR3 length equals 15 residues. Germline-derived CDR1 and CDR2 are SNHLY and FYNNEI. The CDR3 DNA is TGTGCCAGCAGTGAAGTGGCGGGGAACACCGGGGAGCTGTTTTTT. It is translated as CASSEVAGNTGELFF.

The CDR3 DNA sequence: TGTGCCAGCAGCGGGTTTAACTATGGCTACACCTTC. Protein sequence: CASSGFNYGYTF. This chain links TRBV7-9 with TRBJ1-2; D is unclear. Germline V lookup: CDR1 SEHNR, CDR2 FQNEAQ (reference sequence). The CDR3 covers 12 residues. The ends were cut back, 5 bases at V and 1 base at J, with 5 bases in the middle.

This clone was detected only a few times. This chain joins TRBV6-5 and TRBJ1-2; no definite D call. The CDR3 has 13 residues. V lost 5 bases, J lost 2 bases, and 9 bases lay in between. Germline V gene data show CDR1 as MNHEY and CDR2 as SVGAGI. CDR3 nucleotides: TGTGCCAGCAGTATCGACGGGAACTATGGCTACACCTTC. Amino acids: CASSIDGNYGYTF.

The rearrangement joins TRBV18 to TRBJ2-5, with 11 bases matching TRBD2. CDR3 length equals 16 residues. Germline V gene lookup returns CDR1 KGHSH and CDR2 LQKENI. V lost 4 bases and J lost 1; bases outside the gene matches: 5. In nucleotides, the CDR3 is TGTGCCAGCTCACGAGGACTAGCGGGTTTCCAAGAGACCCAGTACTTC. Translation: CASSRGLAGFQETQYF.

The genes are TRBV5-4 and TRBJ2-5; maybe TRBD1 (5 bases). Trimming removed 0 bases from V and 2 bases from J, with 11 bases in between. This CDR3 spans 15 amino acids. Per germline, CDR1 SGHNT and CDR2 YYREEE (reference sequence). CDR3: CASSLVDKRQETQYF. The DNA of the CDR3 is TGTGCCAGCAGCTTGGTGGACAAACGGCAAGAGACCCAGTACTTC.